The rows below give T cell receptor beta chains drawn from one sample of a study of T cells in Graves' hyperthyroidism and ophthalmopathy. Via MiXCR, TCRdb re-called the multiplex PCR reads, giving one row per CDR3 protein. The profile shows some 570,000 distinct CDR3 sequences, roughly 15% of them singletons. The sequencing input was blood. These receptor sequences come from a woman younger than 35 with Graves' ophthalmopathy. Each CDR3 is given with its conserved first and last residue. D genes are given only for firm matches. Clone size is not always given. Where it is, it says once, few, many or a class for expanded clones.

clone_size cdr3_length d_call j_call v_call cdr3_nt cdr3_aa
many 16 NA TRBJ2-7 TRBV7-9 TGTGCCAGCAGCCCCCCTAGCTCTTCGGGCCCCTACGAGCAGTACTTC CASSPPSSSGPYEQYF
once 14 NA TRBJ2-3 TRBV4-2 TGTGCCAGCAGCCAAGACGGGGACACAGATACGCAGTATTTT CASSQDGDTDTQYF
few 15 TRBD1 TRBJ1-5 TRBV19 TGTGCCAGTAGTGAAGGACAGGGGGTCTTTCAGCCCCAGCATTTT CASSEGQGVFQPQHF
few 12 NA TRBJ2-3 TRBV4-1 TGCGCCAGCAGCCATGAAGTGGATACGCAGTATTTT CASSHEVDTQYF
few 12 NA TRBJ2-2 TRBV9 TGTGCCAGCAGCGTAGAGGACGGGGAGCTGTTTTTT CASSVEDGELFF
many 14 TRBD2 TRBJ2-1 TRBV13 TGTGCCAGCAGCGGCGAGCGGGGTGATCGGGAGCAGTTCTTC CASSGERGDREQFF
many 14 NA TRBJ1-1 TRBV28 TGTGCCAGCACCGAGGGCGGAATCAAGACTGAAGCTTTCTTT CASTEGGIKTEAFF
NA 15 TRBD2 TRBJ2-1 TRBV6-1 TGTGCCAGCCGGAAAGTAGCGGGAGGTCCCAATGAGCAGTTCTTC CASRKVAGGPNEQFF
NA 11 NA TRBJ1-2 TRBV6-1 TGTGCCAGCTCCCCGGAGGGAACCTACACCTTC CASSPEGTYTF
many 15 NA TRBJ2-7 TRBV27 TGTGCCAGCAGTTCCTTCCGCACTCCTTCCTACGAGCAGTACTTC CASSSFRTPSYEQYF
many 13 TRBD1 TRBJ1-5 TRBV5-8 TGTGCCAGCAGCTTGGCAGGGGGTCAGCCCCAGCATTTT CASSLAGGQPQHF
few 17 TRBD2 TRBJ2-2 TRBV10-3 TGTGCCATCAGAGGCGGGACTAGCGGGGGCAACACCGGGGAGCTGTTTTTT CAIRGGTSGGNTGELFF
many 12 NA TRBJ1-1 TRBV11-2 TGTGCCAGCAGCTTATTAGGGACTGAAGCTTTCTTT CASSLLGTEAFF
few 15 TRBD1 TRBJ1-1 TRBV19 TGTGCCAGTAGTATAGCAGGGGGCGTGAACACTGAAGCTTTCTTT CASSIAGGVNTEAFF
NA 13 NA TRBJ2-5 TRBV25-1 TGTGCCAGCAGTGACACCTTCGGCTGGACCCAGTACTTC CASSDTFGWTQYF
many 13 NA TRBJ1-1 TRBV28 TGTGCCAGCAACTCGAGGGGGGAGTCTGAAGCTTTCTTT CASNSRGESEAFF
NA 16 NA TRBJ1-5 TRBV20-1 TGCAGTGCTAGAGATCCCGGAACTTCTAGCAATCAGCCCCAGCATTTT CSARDPGTSSNQPQHF
few 14 NA TRBJ1-1 TRBV19 TGTGCCAGTAGTATAGCAGGGCTGAACACTGAAGCTTTCTTT CASSIAGLNTEAFF
few 12 NA TRBJ2-2 TRBV29-1 TGCAGCGTTGAAGATTTAAATCGGGAGCTGTTTTTT CSVEDLNRELFF
many 12 NA TRBJ2-5 TRBV11-2 TGTGCCAGCTGGGCATACCAAGAGACCCAGTACTTC CASWAYQETQYF
few 14 NA TRBJ1-6 TRBV29-1 TGCAGCGTTGGAGCCGGGACTTCGGGTTCACCCCTCCACTTT CSVGAGTSGSPLHF
many 14 NA TRBJ1-1 TRBV18 TGTGCCAGCTCACCGACGGGGTCGAACACTGAAGCTTTCTTT CASSPTGSNTEAFF
many 17 TRBD2 TRBJ2-5 TRBV20-1 TGCAGTGCCCAAAACCCCGGGACTAGCGGGAGAAAAGAGACCCAGTACTTC CSAQNPGTSGRKETQYF
many 11 NA TRBJ1-2 TRBV28 TGTGCCAGCAGTTTAATAGAGGGCTACACCTTC CASSLIEGYTF
many 14 TRBD1 TRBJ1-2 TRBV28 TGTGCCAGCGGTTTACAGGGGCGAGGCTATGGCTACACCTTC CASGLQGRGYGYTF
many 14 NA TRBJ1-2 TRBV6-1 TGTGCCAGCAGTGACTCAGGGCCCTTCAATGGCTACACCTTC CASSDSGPFNGYTF
NA 14 NA TRBJ1-2 TRBV6-2/TRBV6-3 TGTGCCAGCATCAGACTGGTAAGACTCTATGGCTACACCTTC CASIRLVRLYGYTF
once 14 NA TRBJ1-1 TRBV20-1 TGCAGCGCCTTCCCGGCAACGAGGGTCATTGAAGCTTTCTTT CSAFPATRVIEAFF
few 15 NA TRBJ1-1 TRBV10-3 TGTGCCATCAGTGAGATAGAAAGTGGGAGCACTGAAGCTTTCTTT CAISEIESGSTEAFF
NA 15 NA TRBJ1-2 TRBV5-8 TGTGCCAGCAGCTTGTTAAGGACGGGACCTTATGGCTACACCTTC CASSLLRTGPYGYTF
NA 15 NA TRBJ2-2 TRBV12-3/TRBV12-4 TGTGCCAGCACCTTTTTCGGGACGGGTACCGGGGAGCTGTTTTTT CASTFFGTGTGELFF
many 13 NA TRBJ1-1 TRBV28 TGTGCCAGCCCCGGAGAGACGAACACTGAAGCTTTCTTT CASPGETNTEAFF
few 17 NA TRBJ2-6 TRBV27 TGTGCCAGCAGGCAGACAGGTACCCCCTCTGGGGCCAACGTCCTGACTTTC CASRQTGTPSGANVLTF
NA 17 NA TRBJ2-6 TRBV9 TGTGCCAGCAGCGTAGAGGCCAGGTCGGCTGGGGCCAACGTCCTGACTTTC CASSVEARSAGANVLTF
few 14 TRBD1 TRBJ2-1 TRBV27 TGTGCCAGCAGCTGGGACAGCTACTACAATGAGCAGTTCTTC CASSWDSYYNEQFF
many 14 NA TRBJ2-2 TRBV7-9 TGTGCCAGCAGCTTCGCACTAGGGATCGGGGAGCTGTTTTTT CASSFALGIGELFF